The 5 T cell receptor beta chains given below trace back to one sample, sequenced in a study of T-cell reconstitution after alpha-beta-depleted transplantation in children. Molecular barcoding with unique molecular identifiers was used for the TCRbeta library. Each CDR3 protein gets one entry after TCRdb re-called the PCR reads with MiXCR. The data show some 840,000 distinct CDR3 sequences, approximately 15% seen once. Source: PBMCs, mostly from graft donor cells, taken 360 days after TCRalphabeta/CD19-depleted stem cell transplant. The receptors originated from a male patient between 10 and 17 years old who had a stem cell transplant for acute lymphoblastic leukemia, so the T cells may come from the graft donor.

The gene calls are TRBV20-1 and TRBJ1-1, with D unresolved. Trimming left V 0 bases short and J 1 base short, with 15 bases between. Germline CDR1 DFQATT, CDR2 SNEGSKA (reference sequence). This CDR3 has 16 residues. CDR3 nucleotide sequence: TGCAGTGCTAGAGATTTGACCGATTGGGCGAACACTGAAGCTTTCTTT. It yields the protein CSARDLTDWANTEAFF.

This clonotype was observed at least ten times. One end of the junction fails to match germline, which may point to a read error. This chain uses TRBV5-1 with TRBJ2-7, with D maybe TRBD1 (5 bases). In germline, CDR1 is SGHRS, CDR2 YFSETQ. The CDR3 contains 13 residues. The CDR3 region is CASSLGSGYEQYF. The CDR3 DNA sequence: TGTGCCAGCAGTTTAGGTTCAGGGTACGAGCAGTACTTC.

The chain joins TRBV20-1 to TRBJ2-1; 12 bases agree with TRBD2. J gave up 2 bases and V 0 bases, and 11 bases lay outside the gene matches. This CDR3 comprises 19 residues. Germline lookup yields CDR1 DFQATT and CDR2 SNEGSKA (reference sequence). CDR3 in DNA: TGCAGTGCTAGAGATCGTCGGCTAGCGGGAGGGCCGCCCTACAATGAGCAGTTCTTC. This codes for CSARDRRLAGGPPYNEQFF.

This clonotype was seen a handful of times. The J gene is TRBJ1-1, the V gene TRBV29-1; TRBD1 is a possible D gene (6 bases). The ends were cut back, 4 bases at V and 7 bases at J, with 13 bases in the middle. Germline V lookup: CDR1 SQVTM, CDR2 ANQGSEA. CDR3 size: 12 residues. CDR3 sequence reads: CSVGGHPDEAFF. DNA for the CDR3: TGCAGCGTTGGGGGACACCCGGATGAAGCTTTCTTT. Looking up the rest from reference TRBV29-1 and TRBJ1-1 gives the full variable domain: SAVISQKPSRDICQRGTSLTIQCQVDSQVTMMFWYRQQPGQSLTLIATANQGSEATYESGFVIDKFPISRPNLTFSTLTVSNMSPEDSSIYLCSVGGHPDEAFFGQGTRLTVV.

Concerning this clonotype: One end of the junction varies from germline; a read error may be responsible. This chain connects TRBV29-1 to TRBJ1-2; 8 bases fit TRBD1. This CDR3 is built from 10 residues. Germline values: CDR1 SQVTM, CDR2 ANQGSEA. The CDR3 sequence is CSVANRGFSF. CDR3 nucleotides: TGCAGCGTTGCAAACAGGGGGTTCTCCTTC. Filled out from reference TRBV29-1 and TRBJ1-2, the complete variable domain reads SAVISQKPSRDICQRGTSLTIQCQVDSQVTMMFWYRQQPGQSLTLIATANQGSEATYESGFVIDKFPISRPNLTFSTLTVSNMSPEDSSIYLCSVANRGFSFGSGTRLTVV.